These 27 T cell receptor beta chains were all obtained from the same sample, sequenced in a study of T cells after yellow fever vaccination. TCRdb called the 5' RACE reads again in MiXCR, with one record for every CDR3 protein. The sample has roughly 180,000 distinct CDR3 sequences, about 6% seen once. Sequencing was performed on CD4+ T cells sorted from PBMCs, taken on the day of the first yellow fever vaccination. The receptor set was obtained from a man aged 18 to 35 who received the YFV17D yellow fever vaccine.

V and J are TRBV3-1 and TRBJ1-1; D perhaps matches TRBD1 (6 bases). Germline V lookup: CDR1 LGHDT, CDR2 YNNKEL (reference sequence). The V end was cut by 6 bases, the J end by 4 bases, with 15 bases between. This CDR3 region has 14 residues. The CDR3 DNA reads TGTGCCAGCAGACGTCAAGGGGGTCCCACTGAAGCTTTCTTT. This sequence encodes CASRRQGGPTEAFF.

This clonotype was seen repeatedly, ten times or more. The genes are TRBV27 and TRBJ2-2; D may correspond to TRBD1 or TRBD2 (5 bases each). CDR1 is MNHEY, CDR2 SMNVEV, per germline (reference sequence). The germline V and J ends were trimmed by 2 bases and 4 bases, with 11 bases remaining between them. The CDR3 totals 15 residues. The DNA of the CDR3 is TGTGCCAGCAGTTTAATGTGGGGACCCACCGGGGAGCTGTTTTTT. Translating it yields CASSLMWGPTGELFF.

The V gene is TRBV2, the J gene TRBJ1-5, with a possible D match to TRBD1 (5 bases). The CDR3 loop spans 14 amino acids. CDR1 and CDR2 (germline): SNHLY, FYNNEI. V was trimmed by 11 bases and J by 2 bases, leaving 16 bases between them. DNA of the CDR3: TGTGCCGGAACGACGCAGGGAGGCAATCAGCCCCAGCATTTT. Residues: CAGTTQGGNQPQHF.

As for this clonotype: This may be a read error: a much more frequent sequence differs by one nucleotide. The rearrangement uses TRBV5-1 and TRBJ2-3, with 14 positions matching TRBD2. Germline V gene lookup returns CDR1 SGHRS and CDR2 YFSETQ. The CDR3 has 16 residues. The DNA for the CDR3 is TGCGGCAGCAGCTTGGGACTAGCGGGGGGCACAGATACGCAGTATTTT. Protein: CGSSLGLAGGTDTQYF. Full variable domain (rest looked up from reference TRBV5-1 and TRBJ2-3): KAGVTQTPRYLIKTRGQQVTLSCSPISGHRSVSWYQQTPGQGLQFLFEYFSETQRNKGNFPGRFSGRQFSNSRSEMNVSTLELGDSALYLCGSSLGLAGGTDTQYFGPGTRLTVL.

This clonotype has a handful of counts. This sequence joins TRBV4-1 and TRBJ2-1; TRBD2 matches at 7 bases. Germline V gene data show CDR1 as MGHRA and CDR2 as YSYEKL. This CDR3 comprises 14 residues. Trimming at V came to 4 bases and at J to 12 bases, leaving 12 bases not matched to a gene. In nucleotides, the CDR3 is TGCGCCAGCAGCCCACTGAACGCGGGGGATGGGCAGTTCTTC. This gives the protein CASSPLNAGDGQFF.

The table lists this clonotype with a few counts. The V gene is TRBV28, the J gene TRBJ2-2, with 8 bases aligning to TRBD2. Germline V gene lookup returns CDR1 MDHEN and CDR2 SYDVKM. The CDR3 consists of 17 residues. Losses at the gene ends were 3 bases for V and 2 bases for J; bases not matched to a gene: 8. The CDR3 loop reads CASSLKRGTFNTGELFF. DNA of the CDR3: TGTGCCAGCAGTTTGAAGCGGGGGACGTTCAACACCGGGGAGCTGTTTTTT.

Many counts were recorded for this clonotype. The V call is TRBV5-1, the J call TRBJ2-3; 7 nucleotides line up with TRBD1. The CDR3 loop spans 14 amino acids. CDR1 SGHRS and CDR2 YFSETQ come from the germline V gene. After removal of 6 bases from V and 2 bases from J, the junction contained 6 bases not matched to a gene. CDR3 sequence (DNA): TGCGCCAGCACTCTAGAGGGGGCCACAGATACGCAGTATTTT. Translated, it gives CASTLEGATDTQYF.

This clonotype was detected ten times or more. V usage is TRBV7-9 and J usage is TRBJ1-1, with 8 bases that match TRBD1. CDR1 is SEHNR and CDR2 is FQNEAQ in the germline V gene (reference sequence). J gave up 5 bases and V 5 bases, and 7 bases lay outside the gene matches. The CDR3 extends over 14 amino acids. As DNA, the CDR3 is TGTGCCAGCAGCATACAGGGGGGACAGACTGAAGCTTTCTTT. It specifies CASSIQGGQTEAFF. The full variable domain, rest sourced from reference TRBV7-9 and TRBJ1-1, is DTGVSQNPRHKITKRGQNVTFRCDPISEHNRLYWYRQTLGQGPEFLTYFQNEAQLEKSRLLSDRFSAERPKGSFSTLEIQRTEQGDSAMYLCASSIQGGQTEAFFGQGTRLTVV.

At least ten counts were recorded for this clonotype. The chain carries TRBV28 and TRBJ2-2; 7 positions match TRBD2. V lost 8 bases and J lost 7; bases outside the gene matches: 7. Per the germline V gene, CDR1 is MDHEN and CDR2 is SYDVKM. CDR3 length equals 13 residues. CDR3 sequence reads: CASATLAVGELFF. The DNA for the CDR3 is TGTGCCAGCGCTACCCTAGCGGTCGGGGAGCTGTTTTTT. The entire variable domain, with the rest obtained from reference TRBV28 and TRBJ2-2, is as follows: DVKVTQSSRYLVKRTGEKVFLECVQDMDHENMFWYRQDPGLGLRLIYFSYDVKMKEKGDIPEGYSVSREKKERFSLILESASTNQTSMYLCASATLAVGELFFGEGSRLTVL.

The V gene is TRBV4-1, the J gene TRBJ2-4; D ambiguous. CDR3 length equals 14 residues. The germline V and J ends were trimmed by 4 bases and 1 base, with 8 bases remaining between them. In germline, CDR1 is MGHRA, CDR2 YSYEKL. CDR3 in DNA: TGCGCCAGCAGCCCGCGTTGGGCCAAAAACATTCAGTACTTC. Protein sequence: CASSPRWAKNIQYF.

In this sample, this clonotype turned up many times. The chain joins TRBV18 to TRBJ1-2; tentatively, D is TRBD1 (5 bases). Between the trimmed V and J ends, which lost 2 bases and 8 bases, there was a span of 15 bases. CDR1 and CDR2 (germline): KGHSH, LQKENI. CDR3 length equals 14 residues. As DNA, the CDR3 is TGTGCCAGCTCACCAGCACCGGGGCCGGGCGGCTACACCTTC. Translated: CASSPAPGPGGYTF. Based on the CDR3 plus reference TRBV18 and TRBJ1-2, the full variable domain is NAGVMQNPRHLVRRRGQEARLRCSPMKGHSHVYWYRQLPEEGLKFMVYLQKENIIDESGMPKERFSAEFPKEGPSILRIQQVVRGDSAAYFCASSPAPGPGGYTFGSGTRLTVV.

This clonotype was observed a handful of times. The J gene is TRBJ1-6, the V gene TRBV20-1; no reliable D call. V shed 6 bases and J shed 0 bases, with 9 bases lying between them. The germline gives CDR1 DFQATT, CDR2 SNEGSKA (reference sequence). The CDR3 runs 14 residues. Written as DNA, the CDR3 is TGCAGTGCCCACCAGAGCTCCTATAATTCACCCCTCCACTTT. Protein: CSAHQSSYNSPLHF.

The gene calls are TRBV28 and TRBJ2-2; D ambiguous. Per germline, CDR1 MDHEN and CDR2 SYDVKM. The length of the CDR3 is 13 residues. The ends were cut back, 3 bases at V and 2 bases at J, with 4 bases in the middle. CDR3: CASSFTNTGELFF. The CDR3 DNA sequence: TGTGCCAGCAGTTTCACTAACACCGGGGAGCTGTTTTTT.

This clonotype was seen more than once but under ten times. The gene calls are TRBV5-1 and TRBJ1-3, with D hard to call. V lost 3 bases to trimming and J lost 2 bases, with 12 bases between them. Per the germline V gene, CDR1 is SGHRS and CDR2 is YFSETQ. CDR3 length: 15 amino acids. As DNA, the CDR3 is TGCGCCAGCAGCTGGAAGGGAGATGCTGGAAACACCATATATTTT. It yields the protein CASSWKGDAGNTIYF.

This clonotype was seen more than once but under ten times. The chain has TRBV7-2 and TRBJ2-7; no clear D. Germline CDR1 SGHTA, CDR2 FQGNSA. The length of the CDR3 is 14 residues. V was pared by 5 bases and J by 0 bases, with 11 bases between. DNA of the CDR3: TGTGCCAGCAGCCCTGGTTTGGTCTCCTACGAGCAGTACTTC. Translated: CASSPGLVSYEQYF.

This rearrangement joins TRBV12-3 or TRBV12-4 to TRBJ1-2, with D unclear. V lost 7 bases and J 2 bases, leaving 11 bases between the germline ends. This CDR3 is built from 13 residues. CDR3 nucleotides: TGTGCCAGCACTCCGGACGGGAACTATGGCTACACCTTC. Translating it yields CASTPDGNYGYTF.

The table lists this clonotype with many counts. The chain couples TRBV29-1 to TRBJ1-4; no reliable D call. Germline CDR1 SQVTM, CDR2 ANQGSEA. The CDR3 runs 13 residues. The V end lost 7 bases, the J end lost 7 bases, and 16 bases lay between the germline ends. The CDR3 DNA is TGCAGCGCCTGCGAACCTTTGGGTGAAAAACTGTTTTTT. This translates into CSACEPLGEKLFF.

The chain couples TRBV4-2 to TRBJ2-3, with a tentative D call TRBD2 (5 bases). Germline V gene lookup returns CDR1 LGHNA and CDR2 YNFKEQ. This CDR3 region has 15 residues. Trimming took off 4 bases at V and 2 bases at J, with 13 bases between the two ends. The CDR3 is CASSRTEAPTDTQYF. The DNA for the CDR3 is TGTGCCAGCAGCCGGACGGAGGCCCCCACAGATACGCAGTATTTT.

This clonotype was recorded a few times. This sequence joins TRBV24-1 and TRBJ1-2; D not resolved. The CDR3 consists of 17 residues. V lost 6 bases and J lost 1, with 20 bases in between. Germline assignment: CDR1 KGHDR and CDR2 SFDVKD. The CDR3 loop is CATSSYPNGIFNYGYTF. CDR3 in DNA: TGTGCCACCAGTAGTTACCCCAACGGAATATTTAACTATGGCTACACCTTC.

This clonotype was counted ten times or more. V is TRBV7-2 and J is TRBJ2-1; D unresolved. V gave up 2 bases and J gave up 7 bases, with 9 bases separating them. CDR3 length: 13 residues. Germline assignment: CDR1 SGHTA and CDR2 FQGNSA. CDR3 region: CASSLKSRNEQFF. The DNA for the CDR3 is TGTGCCAGCAGCTTAAAAAGTAGAAATGAGCAGTTCTTC.

This clonotype was seen a handful of times. Mismatch with germline at one junction end may stem from a read error. V gene TRBV4-2 combines with J gene TRBJ2-1, with TRBD2 identical over 10 bases. CDR3 length: 13 residues. The germline V gene has CDR1 LGHNA and CDR2 YNFKEQ. CDR3 loop: CASSQELSGGEEF. DNA for the CDR3: TGTGCCAGCAGCCAAGAATTGAGCGGGGGGGAGGAATTC.

At least ten counts were recorded for this clonotype. The J gene is TRBJ2-3, the V gene TRBV25-1; D might be TRBD2 (5 bases). CDR1 and CDR2 (germline): MGHDK, SYGVNS. Trimming took off 6 bases at V and 4 bases at J, with 11 bases between the two ends. This CDR3 is built from 13 residues. The CDR3 sequence is CASRHDYSDTQYF. CDR3 DNA: TGTGCCAGCAGACACGACTATTCAGATACGCAGTATTTT.

The chain links TRBV25-1 to TRBJ1-6; tentative D call: TRBD1 (5 bases). The ends were cut back, 2 bases at V and 10 bases at J, with 15 bases in the middle. The V gene's germline CDR1 is MGHDK and CDR2 SYGVNS. This CDR3 spans 15 amino acids. The CDR3 loop reads CASSEGDPGISPLHF. For the CDR3, the DNA is TGTGCCAGCAGTGAAGGGGACCCAGGTATATCACCCCTCCACTTT.

This chain uses TRBV5-1 with TRBJ1-1, with 7 bases that match TRBD1. The V and J ends lost 4 bases and 1 base, in that order; junction bases with no gene match: 10. Germline CDR1 SGHRS, CDR2 YFSETQ. The CDR3 length is 16 residues. The CDR3 here is CASSLNRGHTNTEAFF. For the CDR3, the DNA is TGCGCCAGCAGCCTAAACAGGGGCCACACGAACACTGAAGCTTTCTTT.

The chain carries TRBV4-2 and TRBJ2-1; 11 bases are a match to TRBD2. Germline lookup yields CDR1 LGHNA and CDR2 YNFKEQ. The length of the CDR3 is 20 residues. With 1 base clipped from V and 5 bases from J, the junction kept 16 bases outside the gene matches. CDR3 coding DNA: TGTGCCAGCAGCCAAGTAGGGCTAGCGGGGGGTGTCCGAAAAAACAATGAGCAGTTCTTC. As protein: CASSQVGLAGGVRKNNEQFF.

This clonotype was seen a handful of times. The CDR3 is CATSARQGLWGYTF. CDR3 DNA: TGTGCCACCAGCGCCCGACAGGGCCTGTGGGGCTACACCTTC. The rearrangement uses TRBV15 and TRBJ1-2; 7 positions agree with TRBD1. The CDR3 is made up of 14 amino acids. The V gene's germline CDR1 is LNHNV and CDR2 YYDKDF (reference sequence). J was trimmed by 8 bases and V by 5 bases; bases with no gene match: 11.

The chain carries TRBV4-1 and TRBJ2-3; no firm D call. CDR3 length: 15 residues. The germline gives CDR1 MGHRA, CDR2 YSYEKL. V was shortened by 0 bases and J by 1 base, with 8 bases between the two germline ends. CDR3 DNA: TGCGCCAGCAGCCAAGAGGTCTTCCGCACAGATACGCAGTATTTT. Encoded protein: CASSQEVFRTDTQYF.